This entry features one T cell receptor (beta chain) sequence. Its antigen is unidentified. The data originate from a study of cytomegalovirus exposure and HLA in healthy donors. Study as a whole: Earlier results showed roughly 120 million unique TCR beta sequences derived from 150 million to 200 million T cells. Tens of millions of unique TCRs, all from HLA-typed donors, were included in an early release of the data. Whole-study findings and limits: A highly shared variant cluster was judged a likely technical artifact. Many donors carried some public TCRs, although rarity characterized most TCR sequences.

Germline V gives CDR1 LGHNA, CDR2 YNFKEQ. Trimming removed 0 bases from V and 4 bases from J; junction bases left unmatched: 8. The CDR3 has 18 residues. It was with 60 Vbeta and 13 Jbeta primers that the PCR ran. Sequencing was performed with immunoSEQ multiplex PCR; in TCRdb, only in-frame clones are kept and a portion is missing. The sample has 100,000 to 150,000 clones; under 20% are singletons. Material for sequencing was PBMCs. This chain connects TRBV4-2 to TRBJ2-7, with TRBD2 matching over 14 bases. The receptor's source is a female donor in good health and CMV-seropositive. This chain's CDR3 is CASSQDSTGLAGAYEQYF. DNA of the CDR3: TGTGCCAGCAGCCAAGATTCGACGGGACTAGCGGGAGCGTACGAGCAGTACTTC.